The clone carrying this TCR beta chain showed up many times. This sample stems from a study of T cells in Graves' hyperthyroidism and ophthalmopathy. V gave up 7 bases and J gave up 1 base, with 9 bases separating them. CDR1 and CDR2 (germline): MDHEN, SYDVKM. The CDR3 is 13 amino acids. Amplified TCR beta CDR3 regions came from RNA transcripts. An initial round of RT-PCR targeting the TCR CDR3 relied on the HTBI primer set. MiXCR, run by TCRdb on the multiplex PCR reads, gives a single entry per CDR3 protein. The table records some 770,000 distinct CDR3 sequences, 16% of them present only once. The J gene is TRBJ2-3, the V gene TRBV28; TRBD1 or TRBD2 may be the D gene (5 bases each). This clonotype was obtained from a man younger than 35 with Graves' hyperthyroidism. Sequencing was carried out using blood. The CDR3 loop is CASTGGRTDTQYF. The CDR3 nucleotides are TGTGCCAGCACTGGGGGTCGCACAGATACGCAGTATTTT.